This is a list of T cell receptor beta chains from one sample in a study of blood T cells in healthy people across ages. TCRdb called the 5' RACE reads again in MiXCR, with one record for every CDR3 protein. The table lists 950,000 to 1,200,000 distinct CDR3 sequences, approximately 38% of them singletons. Source material: blood. These receptors all come from a young man in good health. Both conserved end residues are part of each CDR3. D genes are given only for firm matches. Clone size is not always given. Where it is, it says once, few, many or a class for expanded clones.

v_call,j_call,d_call,clone_size,cdr3_aa,cdr3_nt
TRBV29-1,TRBJ2-1,.,.,CSVEQGRYNKQFF,TGCAGCGTTGAGCAGGGGCGATACAATAAGCAGTTCTTC
TRBV7-2,TRBJ1-2,.,.,CASSLAQPTNYGYTF,TGTGCCAGCAGCTTAGCTCAACCGACTAACTATGGCTACACCTTC
TRBV5-1,TRBJ2-3,TRBD1,.,CASSLGQSFTDTQYF,TGCGCCAGCAGCCTGGGACAGTCCTTCACAGATACGCAGTATTTT
TRBV6-6,TRBJ1-1,.,.,CASSKAPGGNEAFF,TGTGCCAGCAGTAAGGCCCCCGGGGGAAATGAAGCTTTCTTT
TRBV12-3/TRBV12-4,TRBJ1-1,.,.,CASKPPGADTEAFF,TGTGCCAGCAAACCCCCTGGGGCGGACACTGAAGCTTTCTTT
TRBV5-1,TRBJ2-7,.,few,CASRVVASRDEQYF,TGCGCCAGCAGGGTAGTGGCATCGCGTGACGAGCAGTACTTC
TRBV20-1,TRBJ2-2,TRBD2,.,CSASQLAGGPAGTGELFF,TGCAGTGCTTCCCAACTAGCGGGGGGGCCCGCGGGCACCGGGGAGCTGTTTTTT
TRBV12-3/TRBV12-4,TRBJ1-1,.,.,CASSFGLRNTEAFF,TGTGCCAGCAGTTTCGGGCTTCGAAACACTGAAGCTTTCTTT
TRBV12-3/TRBV12-4,TRBJ1-5,.,few,CASSEDSRNSNQPQHF,TGTGCCAGCAGTGAGGACAGCCGGAATAGCAATCAGCCCCAGCATTTT
TRBV13,TRBJ1-1,.,few,CASSWGQGPEAFF,TGTGCCAGCAGCTGGGGGCAGGGACCTGAAGCTTTCTTT
TRBV6-2/TRBV6-3,TRBJ1-4,TRBD1,few,CASSDRGSDEKLFF,TGTGCCAGCAGTGACAGGGGATCTGATGAAAAACTGTTTTTT
TRBV30,TRBJ2-7,TRBD1,.,CAYNRDSPYEQYF,TGTGCCTACAACCGGGACAGCCCCTACGAGCAGTACTTC
TRBV2,TRBJ2-1,.,few,CASTLRGLPQSSNEQFF,TGTGCCAGCACGCTCCGAGGGCTCCCCCAGAGCAGCAATGAGCAGTTCTTC
TRBV5-1,TRBJ2-3,.,.,CARSADSKDTQYF,TGCGCCCGCAGCGCGGACTCTAAAGATACGCAGTATTTT
TRBV6-2/TRBV6-3,TRBJ2-2,.,.,CASSYWNGELFF,TGTGCCAGCAGTTATTGGAACGGGGAGCTGTTTTTT
TRBV12-3/TRBV12-4,TRBJ2-5,.,.,CASSLVGGNQETQYF,TGTGCCAGCAGTTTAGTTGGGGGGAACCAAGAGACCCAGTACTTC
TRBV5-1,TRBJ1-1,.,.,CASSPPSTTEAFF,TGCGCCAGCAGCCCACCTAGTACCACTGAAGCTTTCTTT
TRBV4-3,TRBJ2-5,.,.,CASSQGSGIQETQYF,TGCGCCAGCAGCCAAGGATCAGGGATACAAGAGACCCAGTACTTC
TRBV4-2,TRBJ2-1,TRBD1,.,CASSHGKTGTDYNEQFF,TGTGCCAGCAGCCACGGAAAGACCGGGACAGACTACAATGAGCAGTTCTTC
TRBV29-1,TRBJ1-2,.,.,CSADPRGVSGYNGYTF,TGCAGCGCAGACCCTCGGGGGGTGTCGGGCTATAACGGCTACACCTTC
TRBV11-3,TRBJ2-1,TRBD1,.,CASSQGQKYNEQFF,TGTGCCAGCAGCCAGGGACAGAAGTACAATGAGCAGTTCTTC
TRBV7-2,TRBJ1-4,.,.,CASSPYAGEKLFF,TGTGCCAGCAGCCCGTATGCGGGTGAAAAACTGTTTTTT
TRBV29-1,TRBJ2-5,.,few,CSVEDLRFFAETQYF,TGCAGCGTTGAAGATCTGAGATTCTTCGCGGAGACCCAGTACTTC
TRBV27,TRBJ2-5,.,.,CASSLLPHGETQYF,TGTGCCAGCAGTTTATTGCCCCACGGAGAGACCCAGTACTTC
TRBV3-1,TRBJ1-5,.,.,CASSDQGVNQPQHF,TGTGCCAGCAGCGACCAGGGAGTCAATCAGCCCCAGCATTTT
TRBV15,TRBJ2-2,.,.,CATSAGRKNTGELFF,TGTGCCACCAGCGCGGGGAGGAAAAACACCGGGGAGCTGTTTTTT
TRBV9,TRBJ2-3,TRBD2,few,CASSSRGDTSTDTQYF,TGTGCCAGCAGCTCCCGGGGGGATACTAGCACAGATACGCAGTATTTT
TRBV7-8,TRBJ2-3,.,.,CASVPAGLILFTDTQYF,TGTGCCAGCGTCCCGGCAGGGCTAATTCTGTTCACAGATACGCAGTATTTT
TRBV15,TRBJ1-1,.,.,CATSRGRTEAFF,TGTGCTACCAGCAGAGGTAGGACTGAAGCTTTCTTT
TRBV4-1,TRBJ1-2,TRBD1,few,CASSHRPTGIDYGYTF,TGCGCCAGCAGCCACCGACCGACAGGGATAGACTATGGCTACACCTTC
TRBV28,TRBJ1-2,.,.,CASSFGSTNYGYTF,TGTGCCAGCAGTTTCGGATCTACTAACTATGGCTACACCTTC
TRBV6-1,TRBJ1-4,.,.,CASSSRVTVGEKLFF,TGTGCCAGCAGTTCGAGGGTGACGGTCGGTGAAAAACTGTTTTTT
TRBV24-1,TRBJ2-5,TRBD1,.,CATSEADRDEQYF,TGTGCCACCAGTGAGGCCGACAGGGATGAGCAGTACTTC
TRBV29-1,TRBJ1-2,TRBD1,.,CSVDDRGQRYGYTF,TGCAGCGTTGATGACAGGGGGCAACGCTATGGCTACACCTTC
TRBV20-1,TRBJ1-4,.,few,CSARDRHGEKLFF,TGCAGTGCTAGAGATAGGCACGGTGAAAAACTGTTTTTT
TRBV5-1,TRBJ2-7,.,.,CASSLESGNNEQYF,TGCGCCAGCAGCTTGGAGAGCGGTAACAATGAGCAGTACTTC
TRBV3-1,TRBJ2-5,.,.,CASSSRTAVDTLRETQYF,TGTGCCAGCAGCTCCCGGACGGCAGTCGATACTCTGAGGGAGACCCAGTACTTC
TRBV7-3,TRBJ2-1,TRBD2,few,CASSRLAGGNEQFF,TGTGCCAGCAGCCGACTAGCGGGGGGGAATGAGCAGTTCTTC
TRBV25-1,TRBJ1-2,.,few,CASSARGEGNYGYTF,TGTGCCAGCAGTGCCCGGGGGGAGGGGAACTATGGCTACACCTTC
TRBV28,TRBJ2-5,.,few,CASRLRRDGRSQETQYF,TGTGCCAGCAGATTACGCCGGGACGGAAGATCCCAAGAGACCCAGTACTTC
TRBV6-2/TRBV6-3,TRBJ1-4,.,.,CASKGIQTNEKLFF,TGTGCCAGCAAGGGGATACAGACTAATGAAAAGCTGTTTTTT
TRBV15,TRBJ1-1,.,.,CATSRSPIRVGTEAFF,TGTGCCACCAGCAGGTCTCCTATCAGGGTGGGCACTGAAGCTTTCTTT
TRBV12-3/TRBV12-4,TRBJ1-1,.,.,CASSFSALNTEAFF,TGTGCCAGCAGTTTTAGCGCCCTGAACACTGAAGCTTTCTTT
TRBV12-3/TRBV12-4,TRBJ1-5,TRBD1,many,CASSLETGSNQPQHF,TGTGCCAGCAGTTTAGAGACAGGGAGCAATCAGCCCCAGCATTTT
TRBV20-1,TRBJ1-5,TRBD1,few,CSATQGASGDQPQHF,TGCAGTGCCACCCAGGGGGCGAGCGGGGATCAGCCCCAGCATTTT
TRBV10-3,TRBJ1-1,.,.,CARRAEKNTEAFF,TGTGCCAGGCGAGCAGAAAAGAACACTGAAGCTTTCTTT
TRBV9,TRBJ1-4,.,once,CASSAQPGVDEKLFF,TGTGCCAGCAGCGCCCAACCGGGGGTAGATGAAAAACTGTTTTTT
TRBV25-1,TRBJ2-5,TRBD2,.,CASSFSSGGRDQYF,TGTGCCAGCAGTTTCTCTAGCGGGGGGCGGGACCAGTACTTC
TRBV20-1,TRBJ2-1,TRBD2,few,CSASGLAGGVPSYNEQFF,TGCAGTGCTAGTGGCCTAGCGGGGGGGGTCCCTAGTTACAATGAGCAGTTCTTC
TRBV5-1,TRBJ2-1,.,few,CASGSRQGTYNEQFF,TGCGCCAGCGGGTCTCGTCAGGGGACCTACAATGAGCAGTTCTTC
TRBV6-6,TRBJ1-5,.,few,CASSYKGYGDQPQHF,TGTGCCAGCAGTTACAAAGGTTATGGGGATCAGCCCCAGCATTTT
TRBV28,TRBJ2-3,TRBD1,.,CASITWAGGPADTQYF,TGTGCCAGCATCACATGGGCAGGGGGCCCCGCAGATACGCAGTATTTT
TRBV7-9,TRBJ1-2,.,.,CASSYRNGYTF,TGTGCCAGCAGCTACAGGAATGGCTACACCTTC
TRBV7-2,TRBJ1-4,.,.,CASSLVAVSGEKLFF,TGTGCCAGCAGCTTAGTAGCTGTGTCGGGTGAAAAACTGTTTTTT
TRBV20-1,TRBJ1-1,.,.,CSAADSLGTEAFF,TGCAGTGCTGCCGACAGCCTGGGAACTGAAGCTTTCTTT
TRBV29-1,TRBJ2-5,.,.,CSAGDLWQQYF,TGCAGCGCCGGGGACTTATGGCAGCAGTACTTC
TRBV20-1,TRBJ1-5,TRBD1,.,CSARPTGEEQPQHF,TGCAGTGCTAGACCCACAGGGGAGGAGCAGCCCCAGCATTTT
TRBV7-2,TRBJ2-3,TRBD1,.,CASSPGQGAFNTQYF,TGTGCCAGCAGCCCCGGACAGGGGGCATTCAATACGCAGTATTTT
TRBV11-2,TRBJ1-2,.,.,CASSSLGKGYGYTF,TGTGCCAGCAGCTCGTTGGGGAAGGGGTATGGCTACACCTTC
TRBV2,TRBJ1-5,.,.,CASRRGTQPQHF,TGTGCCAGCAGGCGAGGAACTCAGCCCCAGCATTTT